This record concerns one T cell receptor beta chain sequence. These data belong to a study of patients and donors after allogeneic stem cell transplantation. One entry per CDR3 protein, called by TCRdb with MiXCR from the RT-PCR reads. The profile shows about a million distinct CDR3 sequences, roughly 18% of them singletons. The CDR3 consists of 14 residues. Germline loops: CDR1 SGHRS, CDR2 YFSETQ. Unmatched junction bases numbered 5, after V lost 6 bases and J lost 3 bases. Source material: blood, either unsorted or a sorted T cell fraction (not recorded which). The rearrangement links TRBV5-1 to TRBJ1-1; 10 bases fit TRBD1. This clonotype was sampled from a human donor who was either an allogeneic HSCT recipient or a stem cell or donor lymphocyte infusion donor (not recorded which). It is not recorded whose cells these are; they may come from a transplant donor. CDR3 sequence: CASTGGTGDTEAFF. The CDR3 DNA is TGCGCCAGCACCGGGGGGACAGGGGACACTGAAGCTTTCTTT.